This T cell receptor beta chain was captured by sequencing in a study of radiation and T cells in renal cell carcinoma. Study conclusions and caveats: Top tumor clonotypes rose in blood 2 weeks post-radiation, then contracted.

Germline V gene lookup returns CDR1 SGHNT and CDR2 YYREEE (reference sequence). The CDR3 is 15 amino acids. Trimming cost V 0 bases and J 1 base, with 10 bases left between them. To note about this clone: Antigen: not known.

The time point is: blood 2 weeks post-SBRT. Described treatment: 15 Gy SBRT to primary tumor, nephrectomy 4 weeks later. Blood was sampled at baseline, 2 weeks and 4 weeks after SBRT. Here immunoSEQ multiplex PCR was the method, and the copy in TCRdb shows in-frame clones only, minus some. Of some 120,000 clones listed, approximately 90% are singletons. Specimen: blood, collected from a patient whose treatment included radiotherapy and nephrectomy. The rearrangement uses TRBV5-4 and TRBJ1-1; D unresolved. The TCR was taken from a woman between 65 and 79 years old with renal cell carcinoma. In nucleotides, the CDR3 is TGTGCCAGCAGCTTGGACTCGGTGGGGAACACTGAAGCTTTCTTT. Protein: CASSLDSVGNTEAFF.